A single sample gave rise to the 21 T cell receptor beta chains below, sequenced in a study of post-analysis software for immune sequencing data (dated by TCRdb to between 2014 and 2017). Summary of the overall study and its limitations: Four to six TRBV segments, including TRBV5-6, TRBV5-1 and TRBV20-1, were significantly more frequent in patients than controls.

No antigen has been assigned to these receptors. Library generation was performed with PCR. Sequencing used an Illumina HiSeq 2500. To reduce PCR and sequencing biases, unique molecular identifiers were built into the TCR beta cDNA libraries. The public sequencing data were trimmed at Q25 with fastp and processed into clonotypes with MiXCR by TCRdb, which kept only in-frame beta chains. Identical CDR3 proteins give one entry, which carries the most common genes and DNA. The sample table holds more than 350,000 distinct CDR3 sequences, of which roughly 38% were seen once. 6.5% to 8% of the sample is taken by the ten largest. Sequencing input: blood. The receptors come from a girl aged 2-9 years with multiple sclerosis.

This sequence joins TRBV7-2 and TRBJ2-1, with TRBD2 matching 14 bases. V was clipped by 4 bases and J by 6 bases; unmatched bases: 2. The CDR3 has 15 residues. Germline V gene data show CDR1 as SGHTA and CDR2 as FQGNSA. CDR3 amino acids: CASSSGLAGGNEQFF. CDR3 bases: TGTGCCAGCAGCTCTGGACTAGCGGGAGGCAATGAGCAGTTCTTC.

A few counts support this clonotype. The CDR3 region has the DNA TGTGCCAGCAGCTTATGGTGGGACCAGCGAGAGACCCAGTACTTC. It is translated as CASSLWWDQRETQYF. This sequence joins TRBV7-2 and TRBJ2-7; the D gene could be TRBD1 or TRBD2 (5 bases each). Near its end, the DNA agrees better with TRBJ2-5, so the J call may be wrong. The CDR3 spans 15 residues. Germline V lookup: CDR1 SGHTA, CDR2 FQGNSA.

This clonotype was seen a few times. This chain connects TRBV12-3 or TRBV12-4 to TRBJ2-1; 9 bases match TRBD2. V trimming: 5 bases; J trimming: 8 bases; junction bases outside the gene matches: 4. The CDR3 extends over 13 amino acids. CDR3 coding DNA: TGTGCCAGCAGTCCCGGACTAGCGTATGAGCAGTTCTTC. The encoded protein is CASSPGLAYEQFF.

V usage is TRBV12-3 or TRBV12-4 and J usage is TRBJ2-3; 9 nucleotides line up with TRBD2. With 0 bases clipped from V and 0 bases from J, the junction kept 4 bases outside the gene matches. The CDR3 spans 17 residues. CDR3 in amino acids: CASSLANAGGSTDTQYF. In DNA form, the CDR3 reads TGTGCCAGCAGTTTAGCGAACGCGGGGGGGAGCACAGATACGCAGTATTTT.

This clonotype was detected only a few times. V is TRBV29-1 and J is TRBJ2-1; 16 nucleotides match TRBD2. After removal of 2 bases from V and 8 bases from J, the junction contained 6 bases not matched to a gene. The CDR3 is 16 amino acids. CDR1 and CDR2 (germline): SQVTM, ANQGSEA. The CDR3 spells CSVEQGLAGGPDEQFF. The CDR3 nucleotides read TGCAGCGTTGAACAGGGACTAGCGGGAGGGCCGGATGAGCAGTTCTTC.

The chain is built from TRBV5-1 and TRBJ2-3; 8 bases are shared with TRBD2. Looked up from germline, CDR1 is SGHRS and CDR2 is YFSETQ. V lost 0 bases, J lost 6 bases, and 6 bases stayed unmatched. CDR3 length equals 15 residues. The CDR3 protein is CASSLDRREVDTQYF. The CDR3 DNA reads TGCGCCAGCAGCTTGGATCGGCGGGAGGTCGATACGCAGTATTTT.

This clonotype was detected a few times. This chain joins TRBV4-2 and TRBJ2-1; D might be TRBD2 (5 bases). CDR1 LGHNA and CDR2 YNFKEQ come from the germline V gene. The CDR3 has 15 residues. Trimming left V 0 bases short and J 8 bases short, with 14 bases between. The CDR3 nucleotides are TGTGCCAGCAGCCAAGATACGAGGGCCCAGGATGAGCAGTTCTTC. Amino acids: CASSQDTRAQDEQFF.

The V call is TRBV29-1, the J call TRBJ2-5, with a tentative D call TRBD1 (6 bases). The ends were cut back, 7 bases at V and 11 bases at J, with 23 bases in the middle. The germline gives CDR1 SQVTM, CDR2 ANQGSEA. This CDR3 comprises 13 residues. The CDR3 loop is CSAPNRAVWEQYF. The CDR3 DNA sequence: TGCAGCGCTCCGAACAGGGCTGTGTGGGAGCAGTACTTC.

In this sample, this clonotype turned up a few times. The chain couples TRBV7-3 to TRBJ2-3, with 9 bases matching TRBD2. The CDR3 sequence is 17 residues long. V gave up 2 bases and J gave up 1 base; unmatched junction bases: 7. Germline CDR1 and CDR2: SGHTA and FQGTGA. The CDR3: CASSLSLRLAGTDTQYF. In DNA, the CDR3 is TGTGCCAGCAGCTTATCGTTGAGACTAGCGGGCACAGATACGCAGTATTTT.

The CDR3 region is CASSSGTSGGEQFF. In nucleotides, the CDR3 is TGCGCCAGCAGCTCCGGGACTAGCGGGGGTGAGCAGTTCTTC. This rearrangement joins TRBV5-1 to TRBJ2-1, with 14 bases fitting TRBD2. CDR3 length: 14 residues. V lost 3 bases, J lost 9 bases, and 2 bases stayed unmatched. The germline gives CDR1 SGHRS, CDR2 YFSETQ.

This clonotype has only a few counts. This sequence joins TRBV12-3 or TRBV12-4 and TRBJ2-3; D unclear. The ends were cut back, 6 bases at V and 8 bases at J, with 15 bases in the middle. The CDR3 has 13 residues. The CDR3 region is CASSDAWPPTQYF. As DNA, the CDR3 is TGTGCCAGCAGCGATGCTTGGCCCCCTACGCAGTATTTT.

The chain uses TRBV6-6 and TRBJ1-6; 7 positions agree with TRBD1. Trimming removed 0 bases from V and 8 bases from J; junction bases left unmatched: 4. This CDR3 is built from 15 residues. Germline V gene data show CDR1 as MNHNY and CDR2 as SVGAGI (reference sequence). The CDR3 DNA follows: TGTGCCAGCAGTTACTCCCGACAGGGTGATTCACCCCTCCACTTT. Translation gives CASSYSRQGDSPLHF.

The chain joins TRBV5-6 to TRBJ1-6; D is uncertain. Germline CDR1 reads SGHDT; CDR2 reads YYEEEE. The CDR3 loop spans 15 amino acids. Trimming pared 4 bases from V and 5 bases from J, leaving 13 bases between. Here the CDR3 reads CASSQLWKNNSPLHF. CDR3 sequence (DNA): TGTGCCAGCAGCCAACTCTGGAAAAATAATTCACCCCTCCACTTT. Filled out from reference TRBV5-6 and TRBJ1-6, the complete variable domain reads DAGVTQSPTHLIKTRGQQVTLRCSPKSGHDTVSWYQQALGQGPQFIFQYYEEEERQRGNFPDRFSGHQFPNYSSELNVNALLLGDSALYLCASSQLWKNNSPLHFGNGTRLTVT.

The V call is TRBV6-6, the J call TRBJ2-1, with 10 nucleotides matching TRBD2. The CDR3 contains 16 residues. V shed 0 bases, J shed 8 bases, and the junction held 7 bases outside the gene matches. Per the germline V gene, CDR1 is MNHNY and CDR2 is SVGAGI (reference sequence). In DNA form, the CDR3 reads TGTGCCAGCAGTTACTCGAGAACTAGCGGGACCGATGAGCAGTTCTTC. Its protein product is CASSYSRTSGTDEQFF.

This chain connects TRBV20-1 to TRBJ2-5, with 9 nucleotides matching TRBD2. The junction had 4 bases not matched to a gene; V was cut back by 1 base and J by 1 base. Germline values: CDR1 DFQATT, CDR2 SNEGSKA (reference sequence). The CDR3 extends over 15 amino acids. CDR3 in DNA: TGCAGTGCTAGAGCGCTAGCGGGGAGCCAAGAGACCCAGTACTTC. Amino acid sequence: CSARALAGSQETQYF.

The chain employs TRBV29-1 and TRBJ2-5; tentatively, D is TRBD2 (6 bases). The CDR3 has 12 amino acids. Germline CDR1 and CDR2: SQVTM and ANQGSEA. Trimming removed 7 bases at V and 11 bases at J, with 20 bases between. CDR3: CSAREQVGQQYF. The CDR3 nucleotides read TGCAGCGCCCGGGAGCAGGTGGGGCAGCAGTACTTC.

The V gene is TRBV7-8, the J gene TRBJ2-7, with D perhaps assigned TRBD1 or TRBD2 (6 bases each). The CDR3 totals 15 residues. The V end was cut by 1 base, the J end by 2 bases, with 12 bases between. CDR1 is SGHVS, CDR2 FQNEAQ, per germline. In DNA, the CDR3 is TGTGCCAGCAGCTTAGGGAGGGGGTTCGCCTACGAGCAGTACTTC. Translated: CASSLGRGFAYEQYF.

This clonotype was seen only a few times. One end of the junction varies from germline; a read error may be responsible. The CDR3 loop reads CAGSYGLAGGYEQYF. DNA for the CDR3: TGTGCCGGCAGCTACGGACTAGCGGGGGGTTACGAGCAGTACTTC. The rearrangement links TRBV27 to TRBJ2-7, with TRBD2 matching 14 bases. Germline V gene lookup returns CDR1 MNHEY and CDR2 SMNVEV (reference sequence). The CDR3 extends over 15 amino acids.

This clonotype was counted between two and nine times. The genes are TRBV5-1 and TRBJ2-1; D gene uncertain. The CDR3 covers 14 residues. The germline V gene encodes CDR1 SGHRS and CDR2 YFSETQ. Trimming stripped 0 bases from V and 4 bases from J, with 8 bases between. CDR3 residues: CASSLDSDYNEQFF. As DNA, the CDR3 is TGCGCCAGCAGCTTGGACTCGGATTACAATGAGCAGTTCTTC.

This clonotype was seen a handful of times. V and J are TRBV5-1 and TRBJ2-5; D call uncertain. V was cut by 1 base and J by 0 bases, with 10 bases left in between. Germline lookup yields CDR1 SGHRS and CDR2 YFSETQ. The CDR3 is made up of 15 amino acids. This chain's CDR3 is CASSLNPWYQETQYF. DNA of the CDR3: TGCGCCAGCAGCTTGAACCCTTGGTACCAAGAGACCCAGTACTTC.

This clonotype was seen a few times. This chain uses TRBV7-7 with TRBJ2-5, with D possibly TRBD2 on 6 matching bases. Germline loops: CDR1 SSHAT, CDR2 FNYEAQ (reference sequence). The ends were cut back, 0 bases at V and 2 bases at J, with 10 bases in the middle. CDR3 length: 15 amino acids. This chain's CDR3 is CASSLAGGAQETQYF. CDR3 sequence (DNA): TGTGCCAGCAGCTTAGCGGGCGGGGCGCAAGAGACCCAGTACTTC. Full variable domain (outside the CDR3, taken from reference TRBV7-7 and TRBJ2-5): GAGVSQSPRYKVTKRGQDVTLRCDPISSHATLYWYQQALGQGPEFLTYFNYEAQPDKSGLPSDRFSAERPEGSISTLTIQRTEQRDSAMYRCASSLAGGAQETQYFGPGTRLLVL.